The 31 T cell receptor beta chains below come from one sample, sequenced in a study of blood T cell repertoires in COVID-19. TCRdb's copy holds only in-frame clones and misses some; the assay was immunoSEQ multiplex PCR. The table shows roughly 140,000 clones, with approximately 85% occurring only once. The sample comprised peripheral blood. The receptors come from a man aged 50-59 years with acute or convalescent COVID-19.

This chain connects TRBV27 to TRBJ2-5, with 8 bases identical to TRBD1. Germline values: CDR1 MNHEY, CDR2 SMNVEV (reference sequence). The CDR3 contains 15 residues. J was trimmed by 10 bases and V by 3 bases; bases with no gene match: 13. CDR3 residues: CASSFGRQGPQIQYF. For the CDR3, the DNA is TGTGCCAGCAGTTTTGGGAGACAGGGGCCTCAAATCCAGTACTTC.

V usage is TRBV11-3 and J usage is TRBJ2-7; perhaps TRBD1 as D (5 bases). V lost 3 bases, J lost 3 bases, and 9 bases lay in between. Germline CDR1 is SGHNT and CDR2 is YENEEA. This CDR3 region has 13 residues. The CDR3 coding sequence is TGTGCCAGCAGCTTGCAGGGTCTCTACGAGCAGTACTTC. Its translation: CASSLQGLYEQYF. Complete variable domain (other parts from reference TRBV11-3 and TRBJ2-7): EAGVVQSPRYKIIEKKQPVAFWCNPISGHNTLYWYLQNLGQGPELLIRYENEEAVDDSQLPKDRFSAERLKGVDSTLKIQPAELGDSAVYLCASSLQGLYEQYFGPGTRLTVT.

This clone was seen once. This sequence joins TRBV5-1 and TRBJ2-2; TRBD1 matches at 7 bases. The CDR3 is 15 amino acids. The germline V gene encodes CDR1 SGHRS and CDR2 YFSETQ. V gave up 0 bases and J gave up 2 bases; unmatched junction bases: 1. The CDR3 is CASSLDRGNTGELFF. In DNA, the CDR3 is TGCGCCAGCAGCTTGGACAGGGGAAACACCGGGGAGCTGTTTTTT.

The chain has TRBV18 and TRBJ1-3; the D gene is possibly TRBD1 (5 bases). Trimming shortened V by 8 bases and J by 0 bases, and 17 bases separated the two germline ends. This CDR3 is 16 amino acids long. Germline CDR1 is KGHSH and CDR2 is LQKENI. The CDR3 loop reads CASGLSETASGNTIYF. The CDR3 coding sequence is TGTGCCAGCGGTCTTAGTGAGACAGCCTCTGGAAACACCATATATTTT.

The gene calls are TRBV30 and TRBJ1-6; 7 nucleotides agree with TRBD1. J lost 7 bases, V lost 3 bases, and 6 bases had no gene match. This CDR3 is built from 14 residues. Germline-derived CDR1 and CDR2 are GTSNPN and SVGIG (reference sequence). Here the CDR3 DNA reads TGTGCCTGGAGGGCTCCGGGACAGAATTCACCCCTCCACTTT. This gives the protein CAWRAPGQNSPLHF.

The chain carries TRBV6-5 and TRBJ1-2; tentative D call: TRBD1 (5 bases). Trimming shortened V by 4 bases and J by 7 bases, and 10 bases separated the two germline ends. Germline values: CDR1 MNHEY, CDR2 SVGAGI. This CDR3 is 12 amino acids long. The CDR3: CASSSLGVGYTF. The CDR3 DNA is TGTGCCAGCAGTTCTTTAGGGGTTGGCTACACCTTC.

The V gene is TRBV21-1, the J gene TRBJ1-1; the table's TRBD1 call for D was not verified on the DNA. TRBV21-1 is listed as a pseudogene. CDR3 length: 18 amino acids. The CDR3 DNA is TGTGCCAGCAGCAAAGTTGAGGACAGGCCCCGGGGAAACACTGAAGCTTTCTTT. This sequence encodes CASSKVEDRPRGNTEAFF.

This clone has just a few counts. This rearrangement joins TRBV7-9 to TRBJ2-1; 8 bases agree with TRBD2. Germline V CDR1 and CDR2: SEHNR, FQNEAQ (reference sequence). With 3 bases clipped from V and 8 bases from J, the junction kept 6 bases outside the gene matches. This CDR3 comprises 14 residues. CDR3 amino acids: CASSFVGRAYEQFF. The DNA of the CDR3 is TGTGCCAGCAGCTTTGTCGGGAGGGCTTATGAGCAGTTCTTC.

J is TRBJ1-2 and V is TRBV5-1; perhaps TRBD1 as D (5 bases). Trimming cost V 2 bases and J 4 bases, with 15 bases left between them. Germline values: CDR1 SGHRS, CDR2 YFSETQ. CDR3 length: 15 amino acids. CDR3 nucleotide sequence: TGCGCCAGCAGCTTAAACGGGGACGGGGGCTATGGCTACACCTTC. Encoded protein: CASSLNGDGGYGYTF.

This clone was detected only once. This chain links TRBV9 with TRBJ2-3; 11 bases are shared with TRBD2. The CDR3 sequence is 17 residues long. CDR1 and CDR2 from the germline V gene are SGDLS and YYNGEE. The J segment lost 4 bases and the V segment lost 2 bases, leaving 9 bases of the junction unmatched. The CDR3 protein is CASSVLSGGAGADTQYF. CDR3 sequence (DNA): TGTGCCAGCAGCGTTCTTAGCGGGGGGGCCGGGGCAGATACGCAGTATTTT. The variable domain in full, completed from reference TRBV9 and TRBJ2-3, reads DSGVTQTPKHLITATGQRVTLRCSPRSGDLSVYWYQQSLDQGLQFLIQYYNGEERAKGNILERFSAQQFPDLHSELNLSSLELGDSALYFCASSVLSGGAGADTQYFGPGTRLTVL.

Details on this clone: The junction differs from germline at one of its ends, possibly a read error. V and J are TRBV5-1 and TRBJ2-3; perhaps TRBD1 as D (5 bases). CDR3 length equals 12 residues. The germline CDR1 and CDR2 sequences are SGHRS and YFSETQ. Here the CDR3 reads CASSFSTVTQYF. The CDR3 nucleotides are TGCGCCAGCAGCTTCTCGACAGTTACGCAGTATTTT.

V gene TRBV12-3 or TRBV12-4 combines with J gene TRBJ2-3, with unresolved D. V gave up 3 bases and J gave up 6 bases, with 7 bases separating them. The CDR3 is 12 residues long. In DNA, the CDR3 is TGTGCCAGCAGTTTCCTGAGGGATACGCAGTATTTT. It is translated as CASSFLRDTQYF.

The V call is TRBV7-6, the J call TRBJ2-7; D may be TRBD1 (6 bases). Germline V CDR1 and CDR2: SGHVS, FNYEAQ. The CDR3 is made up of 15 amino acids. Trimming shortened V by 5 bases and J by 2 bases, and 16 bases separated the two germline ends. CDR3 amino acids: CASSQTGYSTYEQYF. The CDR3 nucleotides read TGTGCCAGCAGCCAAACAGGGTACTCGACCTACGAGCAGTACTTC.

The rearrangement joins TRBV11-2 to TRBJ2-7; 11 positions match TRBD2. V was pared by 4 bases and J by 0 bases, with 8 bases of the junction left unmatched. This CDR3 region has 17 residues. CDR1 is SGHAT, CDR2 FQNNGV, per germline. The CDR3 protein is CASSSTPGLAGSYEQYF. The DNA of the CDR3 is TGTGCCAGCAGCTCAACCCCCGGACTAGCGGGCTCCTACGAGCAGTACTTC.

This rearrangement joins TRBV21-1 to TRBJ2-1; the table's D call, TRBD2, was not checked against the DNA. TRBV21-1 is a documented pseudogene. This CDR3 comprises 16 residues. The CDR3 is CASSSLGLAGDNEQFF. The CDR3 region has the DNA TGTGCCAGCAGCTCTTTGGGACTAGCGGGGGACAATGAGCAGTTCTTC.

This rearrangement joins TRBV30 to TRBJ2-2, with D perhaps matching TRBD2 (7 bases). Germline V gene sequence: CDR1 GTSNPN, CDR2 SVGIG (reference sequence). The V end lost 5 bases, the J end lost 4 bases, and 14 bases lay between the germline ends. The CDR3 covers 14 residues. CDR3 DNA sequence: TGTGCCTGGTGTAACAGGGAGGGCACCGGGGAGCTGTTTTTT. Protein sequence: CAWCNREGTGELFF.

On this clone: One end of the junction varies from germline; a read error may be responsible. DNA for the CDR3: TGTGCTAGCAGCTTAGTGGGGGGGGCTCCTCGCGGGGAGCTGTTTTTT. Protein: CASSLVGGAPRGELFF. The gene calls are TRBV11-2 and TRBJ2-2, with a possible D match to TRBD2 (7 bases). Germline CDR1 and CDR2: SGHAT and FQNNGV. The length of the CDR3 is 16 residues. The full variable domain, rest sourced from reference TRBV11-2 and TRBJ2-2, is EAGVAQSPRYKIIEKRQSVAFWCNPISGHATLYWYQQILGQGPKLLIQFQNNGVVDDSQLPKDRFSAERLKGVDSTLKIQPAKLEDSAVYLCASSLVGGAPRGELFFGEGSRLTVL.

V and J are TRBV4-2 and TRBJ2-1; tentative D call: TRBD2 (5 bases). V was clipped by 0 bases and J by 10 bases, with 13 bases between them. The CDR3 spans 14 residues. From germline, CDR1 is LGHNA and CDR2 YNFKEQ. CDR3: CASSQDRTPREQFF. CDR3 DNA: TGTGCCAGCAGCCAAGATCGGACTCCTCGGGAGCAGTTCTTC.

This clone has a handful of counts. CDR3 sequence: CASSSGLNYGYTF. The CDR3 region has the DNA TGTGCCAGCAGCTCCGGACTGAACTATGGCTACACCTTC. The genes are TRBV6-5 and TRBJ1-2; no reliable D call. The germline gives CDR1 MNHEY, CDR2 SVGAGI. The CDR3 loop spans 13 amino acids. The V and J ends lost 6 bases and 2 bases respectively, with 10 bases between them.

CDR3 in DNA: TGTGCCAGCAGCTCTCCCGGGACAATAGGAGAGACCCAGTACTTC. This encodes CASSSPGTIGETQYF. V usage is TRBV5-5 and J usage is TRBJ2-5, with D perhaps matching TRBD1 (6 bases). V gave up 3 bases and J gave up 4 bases, with 16 bases separating them. The length of the CDR3 is 15 residues. From germline, CDR1 is SGHKS and CDR2 YYEKEE (reference sequence).

This rearrangement joins TRBV10-2 to TRBJ1-6, with 9 nucleotides matching TRBD1. The germline V gene has CDR1 WSHSY and CDR2 SAAADI. The CDR3 covers 16 residues. After removal of 8 bases from V and 7 bases from J, the junction contained 12 bases not matched to a gene. The DNA of the CDR3 is TGCGCCAGCTTATCTCACCCGGACAGGGGAAATTCACCCCTCCACTTT. Amino acid sequence: CASLSHPDRGNSPLHF.

The rearrangement joins TRBV18 to TRBJ2-7; D gene ambiguous. The V gene's germline CDR1 is KGHSH and CDR2 LQKENI. Trimming pared 3 bases from V and 2 bases from J, leaving 11 bases between. This CDR3 contains 14 residues. CDR3 nucleotides: TGTGCCAGCTCACCGCTCTCCGAGGCCTACGAGCAGTACTTC. Encoded protein: CASSPLSEAYEQYF.

This clone was observed a few times. The rearrangement links TRBV28 to TRBJ2-7, with D unclear. Germline V gene data show CDR1 as MDHEN and CDR2 as SYDVKM. The germline V and J ends were trimmed by 3 bases and 2 bases, with 11 bases remaining between them. The CDR3 consists of 14 residues. DNA of the CDR3: TGTGCCAGCAGTTTTCCCCTAGGCGCCTACGAGCAGTACTTC. As protein: CASSFPLGAYEQYF.

The CDR3 coding sequence is TGTGCCAGCAGTTCCCCGGGACTAGCGGGCCGATCCCCCCAAGAGACCCAGTACTTC. Its translation: CASSSPGLAGRSPQETQYF. The V call is TRBV2, the J call TRBJ2-5; 12 bases align to TRBD2. CDR3 length: 19 residues. Unmatched junction bases numbered 14, after V lost 5 bases and J lost 1 base. The V gene's germline CDR1 is SNHLY and CDR2 FYNNEI. The entire variable domain, with the rest obtained from reference TRBV2 and TRBJ2-5, is as follows: EPEVTQTPSHQVTQMGQEVILRCVPISNHLYFYWYRQILGQKVEFLVSFYNNEISEKSEIFDDQFSVERPDGSNFTLKIRSTKLEDSAMYFCASSSPGLAGRSPQETQYFGPGTRLLVL.

V usage is TRBV6-5 and J usage is TRBJ1-5, with D hard to call. Germline V gene lookup returns CDR1 MNHEY and CDR2 SVGAGI. Trimming removed 2 bases at V and 0 bases at J, with 11 bases between. CDR3 length equals 16 residues. This chain's CDR3 is CASSYPNRISNQPQHF. CDR3 DNA sequence: TGTGCCAGCAGTTACCCAAACAGAATTAGCAATCAGCCCCAGCATTTT.

V gene TRBV6-5 combines with J gene TRBJ2-7, with D tentatively TRBD2 (6 bases). There are 16 residues in the CDR3. Germline assignment: CDR1 MNHEY and CDR2 SVGAGI. V was cut by 2 bases and J by 2 bases, with 16 bases left in between. CDR3 in DNA: TGTGCCAGCAGTTACGGGCGGGGTACTCCCCCCTACGAGCAGTACTTC. This translates into CASSYGRGTPPYEQYF.

The rearrangement joins TRBV27 to TRBJ2-3, with TRBD2 identical over 8 bases. V shed 2 bases and J 0 bases; nucleotides not matched to a gene: 7. CDR3 length equals 17 residues. CDR1 is MNHEY, CDR2 SMNVEV, per germline (reference sequence). CDR3 bases: TGTGCCAGCAGTTTAGTAGCGGGAAGGTCGAGCACAGATACGCAGTATTTT. It codes for CASSLVAGRSSTDTQYF.

This sequence joins TRBV6-5 and TRBJ2-7; D gene ambiguous. Trimming took 0 bases from V and 0 from J, leaving 12 bases between them. The germline V gene encodes CDR1 MNHEY and CDR2 SVGAGI. The CDR3 contains 16 residues. CDR3 nucleotides: TGTGCCAGCAGTTACTCGACGGCGAGGAGCTCCTACGAGCAGTACTTC. Translated: CASSYSTARSSYEQYF.

The chain uses TRBV18 and TRBJ2-7; the match to TRBD2 covers 9 bases. The CDR3 totals 16 residues. Germline V lookup: CDR1 KGHSH, CDR2 LQKENI. V shed 2 bases and J 0 bases; nucleotides not matched to a gene: 5. CDR3 DNA sequence: TGTGCCAGCTCACCAACTAGCGGGCTCAGCTCCTACGAGCAGTACTTC. Translated: CASSPTSGLSSYEQYF.

The V and J genes are TRBV5-6 and TRBJ2-7, with TRBD1 as a possible D gene (6 bases). This CDR3 contains 13 residues. V gave up 3 bases and J gave up 2 bases, with 9 bases separating them. From germline, CDR1 is SGHDT and CDR2 YYEEEE. CDR3 region: CASSSGDTYEQYF. Written as DNA, the CDR3 is TGTGCCAGCAGCTCAGGGGACACCTACGAGCAGTACTTC.

V is TRBV11-1 and J is TRBJ1-6, with 7 bases fitting TRBD1. Germline loops: CDR1 SGHAT, CDR2 FQDESV (reference sequence). V lost 5 bases and J lost 10; bases outside the gene matches: 11. CDR3 size: 15 residues. Here the CDR3 reads CASSPRDSRASPLHF. The CDR3, as DNA: TGTGCCAGCAGCCCACGGGACAGCCGGGCCTCACCCCTCCACTTT.